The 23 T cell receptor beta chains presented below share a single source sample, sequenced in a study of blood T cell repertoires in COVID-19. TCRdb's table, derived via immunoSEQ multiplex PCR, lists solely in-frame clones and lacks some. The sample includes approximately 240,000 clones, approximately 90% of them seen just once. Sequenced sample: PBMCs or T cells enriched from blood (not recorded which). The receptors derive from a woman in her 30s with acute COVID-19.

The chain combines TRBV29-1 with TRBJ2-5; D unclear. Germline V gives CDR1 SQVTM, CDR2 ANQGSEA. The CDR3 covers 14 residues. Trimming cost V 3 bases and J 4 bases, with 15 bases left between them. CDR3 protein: CSVDPHSSGETQYF. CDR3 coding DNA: TGCAGCGTTGACCCACACTCATCAGGAGAGACCCAGTACTTC.

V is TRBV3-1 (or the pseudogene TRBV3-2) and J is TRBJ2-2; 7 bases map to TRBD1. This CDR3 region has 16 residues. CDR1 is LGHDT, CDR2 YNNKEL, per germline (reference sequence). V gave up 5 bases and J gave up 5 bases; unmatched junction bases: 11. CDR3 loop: CASSEAYRGVTGELFF. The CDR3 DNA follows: TGTGCCAGCAGCGAAGCATACAGGGGTGTAACCGGGGAGCTGTTTTTT.

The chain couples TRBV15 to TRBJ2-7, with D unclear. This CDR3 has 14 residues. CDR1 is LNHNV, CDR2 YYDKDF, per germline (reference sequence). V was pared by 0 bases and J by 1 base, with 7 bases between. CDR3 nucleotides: TGTGCCACCAGCAGAGATCTAGTATCCTACGAGCAGTACTTC. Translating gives CATSRDLVSYEQYF.

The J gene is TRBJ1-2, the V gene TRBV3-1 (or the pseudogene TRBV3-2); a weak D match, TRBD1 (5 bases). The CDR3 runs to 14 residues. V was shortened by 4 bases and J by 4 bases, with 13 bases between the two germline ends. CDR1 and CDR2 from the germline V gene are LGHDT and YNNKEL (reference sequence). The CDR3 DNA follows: TGTGCCAGCAGCCCCCGACAGTATGGCTATGGCTACACCTTC. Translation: CASSPRQYGYGYTF.

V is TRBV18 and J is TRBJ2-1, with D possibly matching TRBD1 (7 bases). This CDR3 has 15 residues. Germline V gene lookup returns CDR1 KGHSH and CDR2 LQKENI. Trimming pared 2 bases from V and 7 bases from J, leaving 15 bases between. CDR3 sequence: CASSPGRGVRNEQFF. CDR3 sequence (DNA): TGTGCCAGCTCACCAGGCAGGGGGGTTCGAAATGAGCAGTTCTTC.

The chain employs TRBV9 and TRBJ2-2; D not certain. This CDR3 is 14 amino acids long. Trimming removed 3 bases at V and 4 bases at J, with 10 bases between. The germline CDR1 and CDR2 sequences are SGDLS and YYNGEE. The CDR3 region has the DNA TGTGCCAGCAGCGCCCGGTACGGCACCGGGGAGCTGTTTTTT. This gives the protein CASSARYGTGELFF.

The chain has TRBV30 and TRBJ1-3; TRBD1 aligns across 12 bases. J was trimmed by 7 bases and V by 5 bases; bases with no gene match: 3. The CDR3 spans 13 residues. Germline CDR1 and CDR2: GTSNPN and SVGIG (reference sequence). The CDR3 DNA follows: TGTGCCTGGGGGACAGGGGGCGCGAACACCATATATTTT. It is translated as CAWGTGGANTIYF. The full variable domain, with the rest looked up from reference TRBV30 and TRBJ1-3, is SQTIHQWPATLVQPVGSPLSLECTVEGTSNPNLYWYRQAAGRGLQLLFYSVGIGQISSEVPQNLSASRPQDRQFILSSKKLLLSDSGFYLCAWGTGGANTIYFGEGSWLTVV.

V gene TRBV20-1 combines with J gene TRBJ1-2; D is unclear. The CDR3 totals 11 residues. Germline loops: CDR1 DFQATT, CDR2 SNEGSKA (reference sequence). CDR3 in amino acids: CRSHPILGYTF. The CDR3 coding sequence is TGCAGGAGCCATCCAATTTTAGGCTACACCTTC.

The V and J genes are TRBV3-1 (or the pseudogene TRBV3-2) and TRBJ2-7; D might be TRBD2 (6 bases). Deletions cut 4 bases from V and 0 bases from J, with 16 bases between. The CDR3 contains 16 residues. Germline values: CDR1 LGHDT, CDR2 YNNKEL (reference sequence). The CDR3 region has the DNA TGTGCCAGCAGCCCACTAGCCGCCGGCAGCTCCTACGAGCAGTACTTC. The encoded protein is CASSPLAAGSSYEQYF.

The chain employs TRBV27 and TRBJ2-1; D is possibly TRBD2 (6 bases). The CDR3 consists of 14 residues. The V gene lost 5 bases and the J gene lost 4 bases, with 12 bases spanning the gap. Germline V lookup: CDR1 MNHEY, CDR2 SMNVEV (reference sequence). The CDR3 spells CASSIRRGYNEQFF. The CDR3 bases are TGTGCCAGCAGTATTAGACGGGGGTACAATGAGCAGTTCTTC.

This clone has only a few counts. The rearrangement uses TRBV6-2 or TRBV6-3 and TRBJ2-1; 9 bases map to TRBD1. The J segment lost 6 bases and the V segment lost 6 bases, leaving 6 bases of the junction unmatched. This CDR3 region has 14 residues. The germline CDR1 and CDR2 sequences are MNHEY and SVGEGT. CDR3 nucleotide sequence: TGTGCCAGCAGCAAGGTGACAGGGGGCAATGAGCAGTTCTTC. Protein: CASSKVTGGNEQFF.

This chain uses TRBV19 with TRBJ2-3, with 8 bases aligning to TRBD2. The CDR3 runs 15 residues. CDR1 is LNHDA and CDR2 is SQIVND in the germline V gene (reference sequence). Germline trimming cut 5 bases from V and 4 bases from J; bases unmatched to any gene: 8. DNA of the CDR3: TGTGCCAGTAGTGGCCGGGGGGGGGCGGCAGATACGCAGTATTTT. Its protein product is CASSGRGGAADTQYF.

CDR3 DNA sequence: TGTGCCAGCAGCCAAGCAGGTGGACTAGCGGGGCCCTCCTACAATGAGCAGTTCTTC. This gives the protein CASSQAGGLAGPSYNEQFF. The rearrangement uses TRBV14 and TRBJ2-1; 12 positions match TRBD2. Trimming cost V 1 base and J 0 bases; bases outside gene matches: 7. Germline V gives CDR1 SGHDN, CDR2 FVKESK. The length of the CDR3 is 19 residues.

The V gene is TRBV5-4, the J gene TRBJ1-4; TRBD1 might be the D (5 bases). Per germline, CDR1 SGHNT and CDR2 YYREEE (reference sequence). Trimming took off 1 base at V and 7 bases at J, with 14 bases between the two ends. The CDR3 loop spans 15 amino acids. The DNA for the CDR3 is TGTGCCAGCAGCTTGCCGGGGGGAGAGAGTGAAAAACTGTTTTTT. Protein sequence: CASSLPGGESEKLFF.

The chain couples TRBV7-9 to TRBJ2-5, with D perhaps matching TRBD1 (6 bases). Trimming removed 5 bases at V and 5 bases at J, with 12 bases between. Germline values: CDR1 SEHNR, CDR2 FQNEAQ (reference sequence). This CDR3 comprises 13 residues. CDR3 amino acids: CASSQGGWETQYF. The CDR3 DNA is TGTGCCAGCAGCCAAGGGGGTTGGGAGACCCAGTACTTC.

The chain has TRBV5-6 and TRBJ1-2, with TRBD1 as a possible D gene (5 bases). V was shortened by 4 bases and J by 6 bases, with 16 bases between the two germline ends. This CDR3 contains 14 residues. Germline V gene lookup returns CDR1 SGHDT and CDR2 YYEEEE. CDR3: CASSAIDRRDGYTF. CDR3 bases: TGTGCCAGCAGCGCGATAGACAGAAGGGATGGCTACACCTTC.

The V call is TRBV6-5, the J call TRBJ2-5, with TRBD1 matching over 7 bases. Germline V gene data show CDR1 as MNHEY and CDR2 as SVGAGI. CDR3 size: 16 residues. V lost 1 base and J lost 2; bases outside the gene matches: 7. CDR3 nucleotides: TGTGCCAGCAGTTACTACGGCAGGGGGAATCAAGAGACCCAGTACTTC. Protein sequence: CASSYYGRGNQETQYF.

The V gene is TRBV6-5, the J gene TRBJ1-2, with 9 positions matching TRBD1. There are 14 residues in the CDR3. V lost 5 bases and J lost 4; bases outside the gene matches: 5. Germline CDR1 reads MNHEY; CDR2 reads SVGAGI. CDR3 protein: CASSIGDRVYGYTF. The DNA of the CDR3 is TGTGCCAGCAGTATAGGGGACAGGGTCTATGGCTACACCTTC.

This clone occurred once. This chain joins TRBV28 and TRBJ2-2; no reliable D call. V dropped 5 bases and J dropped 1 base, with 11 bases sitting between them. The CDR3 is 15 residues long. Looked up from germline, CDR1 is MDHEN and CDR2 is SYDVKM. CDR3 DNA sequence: TGTGCCAGCAGTCCTACAGAAATGAACACCGGGGAGCTGTTTTTT. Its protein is CASSPTEMNTGELFF.

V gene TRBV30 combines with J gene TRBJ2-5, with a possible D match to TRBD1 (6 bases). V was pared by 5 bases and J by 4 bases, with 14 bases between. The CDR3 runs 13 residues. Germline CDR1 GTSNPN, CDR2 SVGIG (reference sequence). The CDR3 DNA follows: TGTGCCTGGTTAATTACAGGGTTAGAGACCCAGTACTTC. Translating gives CAWLITGLETQYF.

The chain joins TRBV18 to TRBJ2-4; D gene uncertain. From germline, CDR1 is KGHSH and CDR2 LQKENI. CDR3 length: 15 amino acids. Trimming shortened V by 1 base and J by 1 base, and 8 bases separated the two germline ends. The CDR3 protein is CASSPRTEAKNIQYF. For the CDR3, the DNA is TGTGCCAGCTCACCACGTACTGAGGCCAAAAACATTCAGTACTTC. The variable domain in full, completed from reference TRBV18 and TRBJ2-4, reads NAGVMQNPRHLVRRRGQEARLRCSPMKGHSHVYWYRQLPEEGLKFMVYLQKENIIDESGMPKERFSAEFPKEGPSILRIQQVVRGDSAAYFCASSPRTEAKNIQYFGAGTRLSVL.

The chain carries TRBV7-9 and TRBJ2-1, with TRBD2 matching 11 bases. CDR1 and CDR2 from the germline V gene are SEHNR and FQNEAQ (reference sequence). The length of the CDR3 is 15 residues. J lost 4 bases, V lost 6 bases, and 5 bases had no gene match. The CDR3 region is CASRTTSGAYNEQFF. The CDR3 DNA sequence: TGTGCCAGCAGAACGACTAGCGGGGCTTACAATGAGCAGTTCTTC.

CDR3 DNA: TGTGCCAGCCTTAAACAGGGGCGCCCCACCGGGGAGCTGTTTTTT. Translated, it gives CASLKQGRPTGELFF. The chain has TRBV5-4 and TRBJ2-2, with TRBD1 matching 7 bases. The V gene's germline CDR1 is SGHNT and CDR2 YYREEE (reference sequence). With V trimmed by 7 bases and J by 4 bases, 10 bases remained unmatched. The CDR3 has 15 residues.